The sequence of this T cell receptor (beta chain) was determined in a study of shared clonotypes between healthy human individuals. Notes on the study in general: Against clonotypes common to all four donors, non-shared ones had lower generation probabilities. Shared across a few donors were around 5% of the naive CD4 clonotypes.

This CDR3 is built from 14 residues. Trimming took off 1 base at V and 0 bases at J, with 6 bases between the two ends. Germline V gene lookup returns CDR1 KGHSH and CDR2 LQKENI. Everyone who donated was a Caucasian adult who lived in Nashville, Tennessee. A word on this clone: The antigen remains undetermined. Additional DNA sequences in this sample encode the identical CDR3.

Sequencing used immunoSEQ multiplex PCR; TCRdb keeps in-frame clones, though not all of them. There are around 1.6 million clones in the sample; 95% to 99% occur only once, and approximately 0.45% lies in the top ten. V usage is TRBV18 and J usage is TRBJ1-1, with D unclear. The source is a young man in good health. Source material: naive CD4+ T cells sorted from blood. Subset denoted: CD45RA+ positively selected. The CDR3 here is CASSPLQMNTEAFF. The CDR3 region has the DNA TGTGCCAGCTCACCACTTCAGATGAACACTGAAGCTTTCTTT.